This is a list of T cell receptor beta chains from one sample in a study of vaccination and CD4 T cells after COVID-19. From the PCR reads, TCRdb called clonotypes with MiXCR, one entry per CDR3 protein. The data hold approximately 12,000 distinct CDR3 sequences, with about three fifths observed a single time. The antigens these receptors bind are not known. Source material: CD4+ T cells from blood, cultured in vitro. The receptors come from a human donor who had recovered from COVID-19. Each CDR3 is given without its conserved first and last residue.

>TRBV7-8
ASSLVGGGNQPQH
>TRBV7-2
ASSLSGETQY
>TRBV20-1
SASGWRDSDQPQH
>TRBV6-1
ASKLAGVGTDTQY
>TRBV19
ASSHPYGSTEAF
>TRBV19
ASRGFVTDTQY
>TRBV7-2
ASSRKTGSKQPQH
>TRBV4-1
ASSQSLAGAVQF
>TRBV7-2
ASSFPNEDEAF
>TRBV24-1
ATSGRGRWDEQF